Listed here are 5 T cell receptor beta chains from one sample, sequenced in a study of response to subunit inactivated influenza vaccine. TCRdb passed the RT-PCR reads through MiXCR, listing each CDR3 protein once. The sample carries fewer than 700,000 distinct CDR3 sequences, under 15% recorded once. This sample comprised PBMCs from blood, obtained 45 days after vaccination. These receptors were taken from a man aged 50-60 years who received an inactivated influenza vaccine.

This rearrangement joins TRBV24-1 to TRBJ2-1; 10 positions agree with TRBD1. CDR3 length: 15 amino acids. V was clipped by 3 bases and J by 5 bases; unmatched bases: 3. Looked up from germline, CDR1 is KGHDR and CDR2 is SFDVKD. The chain's CDR3 is CATSDPGQGNNEQFF. In DNA, the CDR3 is TGTGCCACCAGTGATCCGGGACAGGGGAACAATGAGCAGTTCTTC.

This clonotype was recorded at least ten times. V and J are TRBV12-3 or TRBV12-4 and TRBJ1-1; D possibly corresponds to TRBD1 (6 bases). Trimming removed 6 bases from V and 5 bases from J, with 19 bases in between. This CDR3 has 15 residues. CDR3 sequence reads: CASRLLPGDQTEAFF. CDR3 coding DNA: TGTGCCAGCAGACTCCTTCCAGGGGATCAGACTGAAGCTTTCTTT.

This clonotype appeared many times. The chain has TRBV6-5 and TRBJ1-1; 8 nucleotides match TRBD1. The CDR3 length is 15 residues. Unmatched junction bases numbered 2, after V lost 2 bases and J lost 0 bases. In germline, CDR1 is MNHEY, CDR2 SVGAGI. CDR3 in DNA: TGTGCCAGCAGTTACGGACAGGGAATGAACACTGAAGCTTTCTTT. Translation gives CASSYGQGMNTEAFF.

This clonotype was found a few times. The chain has TRBV27 and TRBJ1-1; possible D gene TRBD1, 5 bases. CDR3 length: 16 residues. V lost 3 bases and J lost 3, with 17 bases in between. Germline loops: CDR1 MNHEY, CDR2 SMNVEV (reference sequence). The CDR3: CASSFLFGGMDTEAFF. The CDR3 nucleotides read TGTGCCAGCAGTTTTCTATTTGGGGGTATGGACACTGAAGCTTTCTTT.

The chain couples TRBV20-1 to TRBJ2-1, with 12 bases matching TRBD2. This CDR3 is 15 amino acids long. V was pared by 7 bases and J by 6 bases, with 10 bases of the junction left unmatched. Germline loops: CDR1 DFQATT, CDR2 SNEGSKA (reference sequence). Written as DNA, the CDR3 is TGCAGTGTAGTCGGACTAGCGGGACCCTGCAATGAGCAGTTCTTC. Amino acid sequence: CSVVGLAGPCNEQFF.